These 30 T cell receptor beta chains were all obtained from the same sample, sequenced in a study of blood T cell repertoires in COVID-19. Produced via immunoSEQ multiplex PCR; TCRdb's table is partial and in-frame only. The sample holds approximately 190,000 clones; 84% are singletons and the top ten take 4% to 6%. The sample was peripheral blood. These receptor sequences come from a woman in her seventies with active or convalescent COVID-19.

The V and J genes are TRBV5-4 and TRBJ2-5; 7 bases fit TRBD1. The J segment lost 4 bases and the V segment lost 1 base, leaving 4 bases of the junction unmatched. CDR1 is SGHNT and CDR2 is YYREEE in the germline V gene (reference sequence). This CDR3 is 14 amino acids long. CDR3 sequence reads: CASSLQSGGETQYF. CDR3 DNA sequence: TGTGCCAGCAGCTTGCAGTCAGGGGGAGAGACCCAGTACTTC.

The chain recombines TRBV30 with TRBJ2-2; D is ambiguous. Germline V gene lookup returns CDR1 GTSNPN and CDR2 SVGIG (reference sequence). Trimming pared 2 bases from V and 11 bases from J, leaving 9 bases between. The length of the CDR3 is 11 residues. The CDR3 loop reads CAWSFTVELFF. The CDR3 coding sequence is TGTGCCTGGAGTTTTACTGTAGAGCTGTTTTTT.

The DNA of the CDR3 is TGTGCCAGCAGGCGTCTAGCGGGCCCCGGCGAGCAGTACTTC. Translation gives CASRRLAGPGEQYF. The rearrangement uses TRBV6-5 and TRBJ2-7; 8 bases map to TRBD2. Germline V gives CDR1 MNHEY, CDR2 SVGAGI. J gave up 6 bases and V 6 bases, and 10 bases lay outside the gene matches. The CDR3 is 14 amino acids.

The chain combines TRBV10-2 with TRBJ1-1, with no clear D. CDR3 length: 13 amino acids. Germline V gene sequence: CDR1 WSHSY, CDR2 SAAADI. Deletions cut 3 bases from V and 6 bases from J, with 11 bases between. The CDR3 DNA is TGCGCCAGCAGTGAACCGGGAATCGCTGAAGCTTTCTTT. It specifies CASSEPGIAEAFF.

The chain carries TRBV7-2 and TRBJ1-4, with 7 bases fitting TRBD1. This CDR3 has 15 amino acids. CDR1 is SGHTA, CDR2 FQGNSA, per germline. The ends lost 3 bases at V and 0 bases at J; junction bases unmatched: 1. CDR3 region: CASSFQGATNEKLFF. CDR3 coding DNA: TGTGCCAGCAGCTTTCAGGGGGCAACTAATGAAAAACTGTTTTTT. Full variable domain (outside the CDR3, taken from reference TRBV7-2 and TRBJ1-4): GAGVSQSPSNKVTEKGKDVELRCDPISGHTALYWYRQSLGQGLEFLIYFQGNSAPDKSGLPSDRFSAERTGGSVSTLTIQRTQQEDSAVYLCASSFQGATNEKLFFGSGTQLSVL.

The chain is built from TRBV27 and TRBJ2-3; possible D gene TRBD2, 6 bases. CDR1 is MNHEY, CDR2 SMNVEV, per germline (reference sequence). The CDR3 covers 13 residues. Trimming took 6 bases from V and 0 from J, leaving 7 bases between them. The DNA for the CDR3 is TGTGCCAGCAGACTAGCTAGCACAGATACGCAGTATTTT. Protein product: CASRLASTDTQYF.

The chain has TRBV4-1 and TRBJ2-3; tentatively, D is TRBD2 (5 bases). The germline V gene has CDR1 MGHRA and CDR2 YSYEKL. Trimming took 0 bases from V and 0 from J, leaving 10 bases between them. The length of the CDR3 is 16 residues. The CDR3 sequence: CASSQDYRTSTDTQYF. CDR3 DNA sequence: TGCGCCAGCAGCCAAGATTACCGGACTAGCACAGATACGCAGTATTTT.

The V gene is TRBV21-1, the J gene TRBJ1-4. TRBV21-1 is noted as a pseudogene. The CDR3 spans 15 residues. CDR3 DNA sequence: TGTGCCAGCAGCAAATCGGGGGACCCGTGGGGAAAACTGTTTTTT. As protein: CASSKSGDPWGKLFF.

In DNA, the CDR3 is TGTGCCAGCAGCCAACCAGGGGTCGGCCAGGCTTTCTTT. Translation: CASSQPGVGQAFF. The chain joins TRBV4-2 to TRBJ1-1, with D perhaps TRBD1 (6 bases). Trimming took 2 bases from V and 11 from J, leaving 15 bases between them. Germline V gene data show CDR1 as LGHNA and CDR2 as YNFKEQ. The CDR3 loop spans 13 amino acids.

CDR3 nucleotides: TGTGCCACCAGTGACGGGAGCCTCTCCTACAATGAGCAGTTCTTC. It yields the protein CATSDGSLSYNEQFF. The gene calls are TRBV24-1 and TRBJ2-1; the D gene is possibly TRBD2 (6 bases). The CDR3 is 15 residues long. Germline values: CDR1 KGHDR, CDR2 SFDVKD. V was shortened by 4 bases and J by 0 bases, with 9 bases between the two germline ends.

The rearrangement links TRBV6-1 to TRBJ1-3; D gene unclear. CDR1 is MNHNS, CDR2 SASEGT, per germline. The V gene lost 2 bases and the J gene lost 4 bases, with 6 bases spanning the gap. This CDR3 is built from 13 residues. DNA of the CDR3: TGTGCCAGCAGTGAATATCCGGGAAACACCATATATTTT. Amino acid sequence: CASSEYPGNTIYF.

This clone is medium-sized. As DNA, the CDR3 is TGTGCCAGCAGCTCCTCACTAGACCGTACCTACAATGAGCAGTTCTTC. Translated, it gives CASSSSLDRTYNEQFF. The gene calls are TRBV7-9 and TRBJ2-1; D is perhaps TRBD2 (5 bases). CDR3 length: 16 amino acids. The ends were cut back, 4 bases at V and 2 bases at J, with 15 bases in the middle. The germline gives CDR1 SEHNR, CDR2 FQNEAQ (reference sequence).

The genes are TRBV6-5 and TRBJ1-5; D call uncertain. The CDR3 spans 14 residues. V lost 7 bases, J lost 5 bases, and 15 bases lay in between. Germline V CDR1 and CDR2: MNHEY, SVGAGI. The CDR3: CASTAGRSHQPQHF. CDR3 nucleotides: TGTGCCAGCACGGCAGGCCGATCGCATCAGCCCCAGCATTTT.

This chain connects TRBV7-8 to TRBJ1-1; D is ambiguous. The germline V gene has CDR1 SGHVS and CDR2 FQNEAQ. The CDR3 loop spans 17 amino acids. Trimming took off 2 bases at V and 0 bases at J, with 16 bases between the two ends. The CDR3 DNA follows: TGTGCCAGCAGCTTAATCAGTGGGTATCAGGTGAACACTGAAGCTTTCTTT. It specifies CASSLISGYQVNTEAFF.

V and J are TRBV11-3 and TRBJ2-4; D is unresolved. V was trimmed by 5 bases and J by 0 bases, leaving 17 bases between them. From germline, CDR1 is SGHNT and CDR2 YENEEA. This CDR3 is 17 amino acids long. The CDR3 coding sequence is TGTGCCAGCAGCCAGAACCTTGAGGAGCTAGCCAAAAACATTCAGTACTTC. Protein: CASSQNLEELAKNIQYF.

The chain combines TRBV3-1 (or the pseudogene TRBV3-2) with TRBJ2-7; D gene unclear. Trimming left V 6 bases short and J 2 bases short, with 17 bases between. Germline V gene data show CDR1 as LGHDT and CDR2 as YNNKEL (reference sequence). The CDR3 is 15 amino acids. The CDR3 region is CASSRGPHGTYEQYF. The CDR3 DNA follows: TGTGCCAGCAGTCGCGGCCCTCACGGAACCTACGAGCAGTACTTC.

The genes are TRBV27 and TRBJ1-2; D ambiguous. This CDR3 is built from 13 residues. Trimming shortened V by 5 bases and J by 3 bases, and 10 bases separated the two germline ends. The V gene's germline CDR1 is MNHEY and CDR2 SMNVEV (reference sequence). The CDR3 is CASSSFGDYGYTF. CDR3 DNA sequence: TGTGCCAGCAGTAGTTTCGGGGACTATGGCTACACCTTC.

The V and J genes are TRBV15 and TRBJ2-3; D is unresolved. CDR1 and CDR2 (germline): LNHNV, YYDKDF (reference sequence). The CDR3 sequence is 17 residues long. V dropped 1 base and J dropped 1 base, with 15 bases sitting between them. CDR3 coding DNA: TGTGCCACCAGCAGAGCGCCGGTCGGTCGGGGCACAGATACGCAGTATTTT. Translation gives CATSRAPVGRGTDTQYF.

The V and J genes are TRBV5-1 and TRBJ2-1; 13 nucleotides match TRBD2. The germline CDR1 and CDR2 sequences are SGHRS and YFSETQ. This CDR3 is built from 15 residues. The junction had 2 bases not matched to a gene; V was cut back by 4 bases and J by 4 bases. CDR3 nucleotide sequence: TGCGCCAGCAGCCTGGGACTAGCGGGGTACAATGAGCAGTTCTTC. This gives the protein CASSLGLAGYNEQFF.

The chain links TRBV28 to TRBJ2-5, with 7 positions matching TRBD2. V shed 4 bases, J shed 1 base, and the junction held 6 bases outside the gene matches. This CDR3 has 15 amino acids. The germline gives CDR1 MDHEN, CDR2 SYDVKM. The CDR3 sequence is CASSSGGGFQETQYF. The CDR3 nucleotides are TGTGCCAGCAGTTCCGGGGGAGGGTTCCAAGAGACCCAGTACTTC.

The chain couples TRBV4-1 to TRBJ1-1; D is perhaps TRBD1 (6 bases). With 2 bases removed from V and 1 base from J, the gap between germline ends came to 11 bases. This CDR3 spans 15 amino acids. Germline V gene sequence: CDR1 MGHRA, CDR2 YSYEKL. The CDR3 sequence: CASSQTGTWNTEAFF. The DNA of the CDR3 is TGCGCCAGCAGCCAAACCGGGACATGGAACACTGAAGCTTTCTTT.

The chain is built from TRBV5-6 and TRBJ2-2; TRBD2 matches 10 bases. V trimming: 1 base; J trimming: 7 bases; junction bases outside the gene matches: 7. The CDR3 runs to 16 residues. Germline V lookup: CDR1 SGHDT, CDR2 YYEEEE. CDR3 in DNA: TGTGCCAGCAGCTTGCTTCGAACTAGCGGGAACGGGGAGCTGTTTTTT. This translates into CASSLLRTSGNGELFF.

The chain combines TRBV28 with TRBJ2-5; 8 bases are a match to TRBD2. Germline CDR1 is MDHEN and CDR2 is SYDVKM. There are 15 residues in the CDR3. The ends lost 7 bases at V and 1 base at J; junction bases unmatched: 8. The CDR3 DNA sequence: TGTGCCAGCAAAGGGTCGGGAGGGCCCCAAGAGACCCAGTACTTC. Translated: CASKGSGGPQETQYF.

The chain combines TRBV28 with TRBJ2-3, with 7 nucleotides matching TRBD1. This CDR3 has 18 amino acids. Trimming at V came to 5 bases and at J to 4 bases, leaving 18 bases not matched to a gene. Germline CDR1 is MDHEN and CDR2 is SYDVKM. The CDR3, as DNA: TGTGCCAGCAGTCCACACCCCCTCGACAGGGTTCGGGCAGATACGCAGTATTTT. Protein sequence: CASSPHPLDRVRADTQYF.

There are a few counts of this clone. The V gene is TRBV18, the J gene TRBJ2-3, with D possibly TRBD2 on 5 matching bases. Germline V gives CDR1 KGHSH, CDR2 LQKENI. The CDR3 covers 16 residues. V was pared by 3 bases and J by 4 bases, with 17 bases between. CDR3 DNA: TGTGCCAGCTCACCGGGGAGTGTGGGGAGTTCAGATACGCAGTATTTT. It translates to CASSPGSVGSSDTQYF. Looking up the rest from reference TRBV18 and TRBJ2-3 gives the full variable domain: NAGVMQNPRHLVRRRGQEARLRCSPMKGHSHVYWYRQLPEEGLKFMVYLQKENIIDESGMPKERFSAEFPKEGPSILRIQQVVRGDSAAYFCASSPGSVGSSDTQYFGPGTRLTVL.

V and J are TRBV5-1 and TRBJ2-3, with TRBD1 matching 7 bases. J lost 7 bases, V lost 4 bases, and 6 bases had no gene match. CDR1 and CDR2 (germline): SGHRS, YFSETQ. There are 13 residues in the CDR3. CDR3 nucleotides: TGCGCCAGCAGCGACAGGGAAGGTTATACGCAGTATTTT. Protein: CASSDREGYTQYF.

The chain employs TRBV7-6 and TRBJ1-1, with D unresolved. From germline, CDR1 is SGHVS and CDR2 FNYEAQ. Trimming pared 5 bases from V and 4 bases from J, leaving 11 bases between. The CDR3 is 13 amino acids. CDR3 nucleotides: TGTGCCAGCAGCCTAAGGGAGTCCACTGAAGCTTTCTTT. Translated, it gives CASSLRESTEAFF.

The chain couples TRBV29-1 to TRBJ1-1; D may be TRBD1 (6 bases). The CDR3 totals 15 residues. Germline assignment: CDR1 SQVTM and CDR2 ANQGSEA. V was shortened by 1 base and J by 4 bases, with 16 bases between the two germline ends. This chain's CDR3 is CSVEATGKGVTEAFF. CDR3 DNA sequence: TGCAGCGTTGAAGCCACAGGGAAAGGGGTCACTGAAGCTTTCTTT.

V usage is TRBV5-6 and J usage is TRBJ1-5; the D gene is possibly TRBD1 (6 bases). Looked up from germline, CDR1 is SGHDT and CDR2 is YYEEEE. The CDR3 loop spans 15 amino acids. Trimming removed 1 base at V and 6 bases at J, with 14 bases between. The CDR3 DNA is TGTGCCAGCAGCTTGTACGGGGGGCGAGGTCAGCCCCAGCATTTT. It is translated as CASSLYGGRGQPQHF.

The rearrangement links TRBV2 to TRBJ2-7; D is possibly TRBD2 (5 bases). The germline CDR1 and CDR2 sequences are SNHLY and FYNNEI. The V end lost 1 base, the J end lost 5 bases, and 12 bases lay between the germline ends. The CDR3 has 14 amino acids. CDR3 DNA: TGTGCCAGCAGTGAAGGAGGGAGTGGGAACGAGCAGTACTTC. Translated: CASSEGGSGNEQYF.